The source of this T cell receptor (beta chain) is a study of T cell repertoires in cytomegalovirus infection. Study-level results: In two of eight donors, the top clonotype was HLA-C-restricted CMV-specific. Accumulated public TCR beta family frequency recognized individuals carrying CMV together with the relevant HLA.

Germline assignment: CDR1 SGHTA and CDR2 FQGNSA. Trimming cost V 6 bases and J 6 bases; bases outside gene matches: 13. This CDR3 contains 15 residues. Concerning this clonotype: Antigen unknown.

TCRdb ran MiXCR on the reads and lists one entry per CDR3 protein. The table has roughly 180,000 distinct CDR3 sequences, 20% to 25% seen once. The chain combines TRBV7-2 with TRBJ2-7, with 8 bases that match TRBD1. This sequence was found in a human donor in good health (CMV status not recorded). Some clones in this sample may be carry-over from other donors' samples. The input for sequencing was CD8+ T cells from cultured PBMCs, taken from culture after CMV antigen stimulation. The CDR3 loop is CASSPDRGAWGEQYF. Here the CDR3 DNA reads TGTGCCAGCAGTCCCGACAGGGGCGCCTGGGGCGAGCAGTACTTC.